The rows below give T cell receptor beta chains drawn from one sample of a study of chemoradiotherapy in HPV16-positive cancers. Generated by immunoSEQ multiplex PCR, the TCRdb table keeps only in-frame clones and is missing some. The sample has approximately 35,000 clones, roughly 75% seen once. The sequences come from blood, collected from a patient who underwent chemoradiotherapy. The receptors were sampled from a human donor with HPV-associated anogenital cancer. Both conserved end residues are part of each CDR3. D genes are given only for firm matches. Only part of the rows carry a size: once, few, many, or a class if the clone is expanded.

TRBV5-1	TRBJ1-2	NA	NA	TGCGCCAGCAGTCCAGACGTAGGCTACACCTTC	CASSPDVGYTF
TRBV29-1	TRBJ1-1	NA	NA	TGCAGCGTTGAAGTTGCAGGAGGAGGGACTGAAGCTTTCTTT	CSVEVAGGGTEAFF
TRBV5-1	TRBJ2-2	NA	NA	TGCGCCAGCACCCCGAACACCGGGGAGCTGTTTTTT	CASTPNTGELFF
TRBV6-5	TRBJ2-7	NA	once	TGTGCCAGCAGCGCCTGGGGGAACCCCTACGAGCAGTACTTC	CASSAWGNPYEQYF
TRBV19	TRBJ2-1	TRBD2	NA	TGTGCCAGTAGTGTTTATAGCGGGGGGGGGAACAATGAGCAGTTCTTC	CASSVYSGGGNNEQFF
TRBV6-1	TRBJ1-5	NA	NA	TGTGCCAGCAGTGAAGCGGGTGGACGTCAGCCCCAGCATTTT	CASSEAGGRQPQHF
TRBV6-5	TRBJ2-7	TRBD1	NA	TGTGCCAGCAGTACATACCGGACAGGGGTCTACGAGCAGTACTTC	CASSTYRTGVYEQYF
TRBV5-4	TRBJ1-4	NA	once	TGTGCCAGCAGCTTGACCGTCACAGCGGGGCAGGTTAATGAAAAACTGTTTTTT	CASSLTVTAGQVNEKLFF
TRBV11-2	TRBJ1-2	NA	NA	TGTGCCAGCAGCTTGGGGGGAGCCGGTAACTATGGCTACACCTTC	CASSLGGAGNYGYTF
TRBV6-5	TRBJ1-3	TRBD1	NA	TGTGCCAGCAGTCGGGACAGGGCTGGAAACACCATATATTTT	CASSRDRAGNTIYF
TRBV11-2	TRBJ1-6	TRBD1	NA	TGTGCCAGCAGCTTACAACAGGGGGGTAATTCACCCCTCCACTTT	CASSLQQGGNSPLHF
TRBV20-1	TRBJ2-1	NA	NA	TGCAGTGCTGAGGACAATGAGCAGTTCTTC	CSAEDNEQFF
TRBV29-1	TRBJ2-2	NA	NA	TGCAGCGCGAACGAGGGGTTCGCCGGGGAGCTGTTTTTT	CSANEGFAGELFF
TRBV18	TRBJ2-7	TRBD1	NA	TGTGCCAGCTCACCCGCTCGGACAGGCTCAGGGCAGTACTTC	CASSPARTGSGQYF
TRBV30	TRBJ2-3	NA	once	TGTGCCTCGACTCGGGACAGCGGGGAGGATACGCAGTATTTT	CASTRDSGEDTQYF
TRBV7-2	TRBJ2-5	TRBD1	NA	TGTGCCAGCAGCATACAGGGGGCAGGGGAGACCCAGTACTTC	CASSIQGAGETQYF
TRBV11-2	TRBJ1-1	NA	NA	TGTGCCAGCAGCTCCGCGGGCGCCCTCGGTACTGAAGCTTTCTTT	CASSSAGALGTEAFF
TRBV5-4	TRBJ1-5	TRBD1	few	TGTGCCAGCAGCCCGGGACAGGGAAGGCCCCAGCATTTT	CASSPGQGRPQHF
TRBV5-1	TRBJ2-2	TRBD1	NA	TGCGCCAGCAGCGGGGGGACAGGAGGAACACCGGGGGAGCTGTTTTTT	CASSGGTGGTPGELFF
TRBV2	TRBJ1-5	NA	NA	TGTGCCAGCACCTCCGAGGGGTCAAGCAATCAGCCCCAGCATTTT	CASTSEGSSNQPQHF
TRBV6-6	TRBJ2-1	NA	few	TGTGCCAGCAGTTACTCAAGGATTTACAATGAGCAGTTCTTC	CASSYSRIYNEQFF
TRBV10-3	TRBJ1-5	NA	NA	TGTGCCATCAGCGCCGGGACATTTAGCAATCAGCCCCAGCATTTT	CAISAGTFSNQPQHF
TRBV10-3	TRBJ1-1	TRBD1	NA	TGTGCCATCCGCCCGGGACAGGGGGCAGGGAGGACTGAAGCTTTCTTT	CAIRPGQGAGRTEAFF
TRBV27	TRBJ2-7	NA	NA	TGTGCCAGCAGAGGTAAAGATCTTGTCTACGAGCAGTACTTC	CASRGKDLVYEQYF
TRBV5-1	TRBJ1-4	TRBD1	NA	TGCGCCAGCAGCGTACGACAGGGAACCACTAATGAAAAACTGTTTTTT	CASSVRQGTTNEKLFF
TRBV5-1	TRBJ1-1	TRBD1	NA	TGCGCCAGCAGCATACAGGGGATGAACACTGAAGCTTTCTTT	CASSIQGMNTEAFF
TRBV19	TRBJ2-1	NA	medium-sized	TGTGCCAGTAGTATCGACAGCCGTTCTTACAATGAGCAGTTCTTC	CASSIDSRSYNEQFF
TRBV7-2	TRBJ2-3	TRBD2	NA	TGTGCCAGCAGTCGTGGACTAGCGAGGGGCACAGATACGCAGTATTTT	CASSRGLARGTDTQYF
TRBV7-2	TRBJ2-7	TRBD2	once	TGTGCCAGCAGCCCAAGCTGGGCTAGCGGGGGGGCCTGGGCGGTGGAACAGTACTTC	CASSPSWASGGAWAVEQYF
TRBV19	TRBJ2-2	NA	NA	TGTGCCAGTAGCTTCTCCGGGGAGCTGTTTTTT	CASSFSGELFF
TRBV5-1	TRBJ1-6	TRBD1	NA	TGCGCCAGCAGCTTGGGACAGGGGGGTTCACCCCTCCACTTT	CASSLGQGGSPLHF